This T cell receptor beta chain was recovered during a study of cytomegalovirus exposure and HLA in healthy donors. General study points: TCR beta sequences reportedly predicted the HLA-A and HLA-B alleles of most subjects accurately. By a later analysis, the bulk of CMV-associated TCR beta chains appeared HLA-restricted.

Concerning this clone: The antigen remains undetermined.

It was with 60 Vbeta and 13 Jbeta primers that the PCR ran. Sequencing used immunoSEQ multiplex PCR; TCRdb keeps in-frame clones, though not all of them. Here the sample spans about 92,000 clones, around 70% being singletons. The germline V gene has CDR1 SNHLY and CDR2 FYNNEI. V dropped 2 bases and J dropped 7 bases, with 10 bases sitting between them. The CDR3 has 13 residues. This chain links TRBV2 with TRBJ2-3, with D unresolved. Source material: PBMCs. The sequence came from a man aged 45 to 65 in good health and CMV-seronegative. The CDR3 nucleotides read TGTGCCAGCAGTGAAACAGCCCGGAATACGCAGTATTTT. Translating gives CASSETARNTQYF. The variable domain in full, completed from reference TRBV2 and TRBJ2-3, reads EPEVTQTPSHQVTQMGQEVILRCVPISNHLYFYWYRQILGQKVEFLVSFYNNEISEKSEIFDDQFSVERPDGSNFTLKIRSTKLEDSAMYFCASSETARNTQYFGPGTRLTVL.